The T cell receptor beta chain described here comes from a study of blood T cell repertoires in COVID-19. Method: immunoSEQ multiplex PCR; TCRdb's copy keeps in-frame clones and lacks some. The table lists 300,000 to 350,000 clones, roughly 87% of them singletons. This CDR3 spans 14 amino acids. Germline V gene sequence: CDR1 SEHNR, CDR2 FQNEAQ (reference sequence). V was clipped by 5 bases and J by 2 bases; unmatched bases: 6. This clone was seen a handful of times. The receptor was isolated from a young woman who had recovered from COVID-19. Input material: PBMCs or T cells enriched from blood (not recorded which). J is TRBJ2-7 and V is TRBV7-9; 7 positions agree with TRBD1. The CDR3 loop reads CASSPGQLPYEQYF. The CDR3 coding sequence is TGTGCCAGCAGCCCGGGACAGTTACCCTACGAGCAGTACTTC.